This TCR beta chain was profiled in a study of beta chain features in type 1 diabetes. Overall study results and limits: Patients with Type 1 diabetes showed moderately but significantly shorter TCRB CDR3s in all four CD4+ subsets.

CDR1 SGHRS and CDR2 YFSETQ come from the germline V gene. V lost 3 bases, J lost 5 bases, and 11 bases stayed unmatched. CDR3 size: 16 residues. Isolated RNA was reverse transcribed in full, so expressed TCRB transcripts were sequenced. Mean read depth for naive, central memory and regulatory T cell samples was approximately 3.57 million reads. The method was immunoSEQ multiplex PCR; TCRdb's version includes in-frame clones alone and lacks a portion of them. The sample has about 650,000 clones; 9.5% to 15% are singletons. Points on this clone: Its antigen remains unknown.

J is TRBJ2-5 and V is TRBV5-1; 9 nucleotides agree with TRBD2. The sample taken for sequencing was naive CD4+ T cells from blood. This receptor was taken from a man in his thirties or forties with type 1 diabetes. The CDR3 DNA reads TGCGCCAGCAGCTCCCCCTTTAGCGGGGGCCGGGAGACCCAGTACTTC. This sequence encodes CASSSPFSGGRETQYF.